The text below deals with one T cell receptor (beta chain). What it binds is not known. This entry comes from a study of post-analysis software for immune sequencing data. The study, taken as a whole, reports: Included in a set of several TRBV segments more frequent in patients than controls were TRBV5-6, TRBV5-1 and TRBV20-1. When compared against controls, multiple sclerosis patients showed significantly lower normalized Chao1 diversity.

Every TCR beta cDNA library bore unique molecular identifiers. From the PCR reads, TCRdb called clonotypes with MiXCR, one entry per CDR3 protein. The sample includes roughly 800,000 distinct CDR3 sequences, roughly 27% of them seen just once. V gave up 6 bases and J gave up 0 bases, with 17 bases separating them. Germline V gives CDR1 SEHNR, CDR2 FQNEAQ (reference sequence). The CDR3 runs to 16 residues. The source of this sequence is a girl between 5 and 17 years old with multiple sclerosis. Sequenced material: blood. The gene calls are TRBV7-9 and TRBJ1-1; no definite D call. CDR3 DNA: TGTGCCAGCAGACCCGATGGGCCAAATATGAACACTGAAGCTTTCTTT. Amino acid sequence: CASRPDGPNMNTEAFF.